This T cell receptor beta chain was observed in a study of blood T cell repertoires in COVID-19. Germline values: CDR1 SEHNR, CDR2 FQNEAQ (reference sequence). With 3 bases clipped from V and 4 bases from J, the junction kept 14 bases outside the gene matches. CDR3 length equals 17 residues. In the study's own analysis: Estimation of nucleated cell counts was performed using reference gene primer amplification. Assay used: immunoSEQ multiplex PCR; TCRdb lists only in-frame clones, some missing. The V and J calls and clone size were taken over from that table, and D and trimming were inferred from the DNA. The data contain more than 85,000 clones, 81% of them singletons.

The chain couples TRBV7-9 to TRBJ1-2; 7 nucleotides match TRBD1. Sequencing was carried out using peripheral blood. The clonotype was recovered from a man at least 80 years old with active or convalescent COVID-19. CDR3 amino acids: CASSLDYPGQTSYGYTF. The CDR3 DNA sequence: TGTGCCAGCAGCTTGGATTATCCGGGACAGACTTCCTATGGCTACACCTTC.